This TCR beta chain was captured in a study of somatic mutations in cytotoxic T cells in rheumatoid arthritis. Assay: immunoSEQ multiplex PCR; the TCRdb copy retains only in-frame clones and omits some. In the table there are some 10,000 clones, approximately 70% of which are singletons. Positive selection with magnetic beads achieved the isolation of CD4+ and CD8+ cells, followed by a flow cytometry check of purity. The trim removed 3 bases at V and 3 bases at J, leaving 5 bases unmatched. Germline lookup yields CDR1 MDHEN and CDR2 SYDVKM. The CDR3 runs 15 residues. Sequenced sample: CD8+ T cells sorted from blood. The sequence came from a man between 60 and 70 years old in good health. The chain links TRBV28 to TRBJ1-1, with 9 bases that match TRBD1. The CDR3 nucleotides are TGTGCCAGCAGTTTCTCTACAGGGGGCCACACTGAAGCTTTCTTT. It encodes CASSFSTGGHTEAFF. The full variable domain, completed using reference TRBV28 and TRBJ1-1, is DVKVTQSSRYLVKRTGEKVFLECVQDMDHENMFWYRQDPGLGLRLIYFSYDVKMKEKGDIPEGYSVSREKKERFSLILESASTNQTSMYLCASSFSTGGHTEAFFGQGTRLTVV.